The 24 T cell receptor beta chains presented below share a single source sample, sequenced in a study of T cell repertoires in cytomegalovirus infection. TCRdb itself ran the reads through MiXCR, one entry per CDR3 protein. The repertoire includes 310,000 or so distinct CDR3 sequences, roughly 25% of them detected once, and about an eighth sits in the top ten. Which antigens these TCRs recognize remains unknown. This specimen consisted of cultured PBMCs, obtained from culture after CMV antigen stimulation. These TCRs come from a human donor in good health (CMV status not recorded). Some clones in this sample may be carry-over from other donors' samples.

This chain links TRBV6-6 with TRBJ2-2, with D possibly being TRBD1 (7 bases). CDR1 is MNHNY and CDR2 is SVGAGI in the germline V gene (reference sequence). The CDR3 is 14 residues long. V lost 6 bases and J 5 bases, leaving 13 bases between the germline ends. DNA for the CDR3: TGTGCCAGCAGCCGCGGGACAGCTACCGGGGAGCTGTTTTTT. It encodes CASSRGTATGELFF.

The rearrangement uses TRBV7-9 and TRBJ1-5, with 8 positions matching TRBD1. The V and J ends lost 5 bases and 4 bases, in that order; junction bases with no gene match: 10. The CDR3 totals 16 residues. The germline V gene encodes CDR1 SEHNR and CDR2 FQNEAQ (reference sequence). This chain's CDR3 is CASSPETGAWNQPQHF. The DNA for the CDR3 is TGTGCCAGCAGCCCAGAGACAGGGGCATGGAATCAGCCCCAGCATTTT.

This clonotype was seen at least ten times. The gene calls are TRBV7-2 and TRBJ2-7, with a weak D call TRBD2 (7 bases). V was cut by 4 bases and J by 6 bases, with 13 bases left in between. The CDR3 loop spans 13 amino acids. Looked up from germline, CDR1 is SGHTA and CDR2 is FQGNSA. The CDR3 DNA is TGTGCCAGCAGCTACGGTAGGGGGGGCGAGCAGTACGTC. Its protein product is CASSYGRGGEQYV.

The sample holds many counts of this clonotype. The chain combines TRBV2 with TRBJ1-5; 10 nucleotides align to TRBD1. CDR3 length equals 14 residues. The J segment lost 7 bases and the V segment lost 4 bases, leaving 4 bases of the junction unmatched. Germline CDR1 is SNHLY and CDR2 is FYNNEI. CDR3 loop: CASSGQGALQPQHF. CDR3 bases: TGTGCCAGCAGTGGACAGGGGGCCTTGCAGCCCCAGCATTTT.

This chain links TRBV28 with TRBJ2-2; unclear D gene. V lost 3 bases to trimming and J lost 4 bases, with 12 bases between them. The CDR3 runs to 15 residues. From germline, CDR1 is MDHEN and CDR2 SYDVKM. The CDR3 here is CASSLSQPSTGELFF. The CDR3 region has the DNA TGTGCCAGCAGTTTGTCACAGCCGAGCACCGGGGAGCTGTTTTTT.

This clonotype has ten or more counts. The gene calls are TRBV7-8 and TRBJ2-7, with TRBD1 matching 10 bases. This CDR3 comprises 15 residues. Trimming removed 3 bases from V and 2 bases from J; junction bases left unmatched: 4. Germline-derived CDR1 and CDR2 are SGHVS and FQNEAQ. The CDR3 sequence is CASSLGQGMAYEQYV. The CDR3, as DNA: TGTGCCAGCAGCTTGGGACAGGGGATGGCCTACGAGCAGTACGTC.

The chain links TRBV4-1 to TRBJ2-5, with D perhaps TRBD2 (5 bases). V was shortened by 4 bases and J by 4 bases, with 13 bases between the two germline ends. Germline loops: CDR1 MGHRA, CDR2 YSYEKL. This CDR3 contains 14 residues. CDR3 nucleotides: TGCGCCAGCAGCCTTAGCGTTGGGATAGAGACCCAGTACTTC. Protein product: CASSLSVGIETQYF.

For the CDR3, the DNA is TGTGCCAGCAGTTTGGTGCTAGCGGGACACACCGGGGAGCTGTTTTTT. Amino acids: CASSLVLAGHTGELFF. This chain joins TRBV12-3 or TRBV12-4 and TRBJ2-2; 9 nucleotides align to TRBD2. V dropped 3 bases and J dropped 3; count of bases not matched to a gene: 5. This CDR3 contains 16 residues.

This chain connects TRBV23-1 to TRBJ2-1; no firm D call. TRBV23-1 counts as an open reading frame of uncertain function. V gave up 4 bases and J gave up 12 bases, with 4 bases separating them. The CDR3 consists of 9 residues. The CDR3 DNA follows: TGCGCCAGCAGTCGCCTGCAGTTCTTC. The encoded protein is CASSRLQFF.

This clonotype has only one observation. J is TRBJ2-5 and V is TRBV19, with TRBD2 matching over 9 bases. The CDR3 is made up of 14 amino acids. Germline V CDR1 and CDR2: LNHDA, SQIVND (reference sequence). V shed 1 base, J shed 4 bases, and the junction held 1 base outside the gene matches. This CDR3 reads CASSIGAGGETQYF. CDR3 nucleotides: TGTGCCAGTAGTATAGGAGCGGGGGGAGAGACCCAGTACTTC.

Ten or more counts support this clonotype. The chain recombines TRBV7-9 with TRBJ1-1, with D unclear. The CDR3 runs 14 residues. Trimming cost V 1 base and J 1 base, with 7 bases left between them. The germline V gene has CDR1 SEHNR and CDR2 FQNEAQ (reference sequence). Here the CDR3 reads CASSLGGANTEAFF. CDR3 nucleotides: TGTGCCAGCAGCTTAGGAGGCGCGAACACTGAAGCTTTCTTT.

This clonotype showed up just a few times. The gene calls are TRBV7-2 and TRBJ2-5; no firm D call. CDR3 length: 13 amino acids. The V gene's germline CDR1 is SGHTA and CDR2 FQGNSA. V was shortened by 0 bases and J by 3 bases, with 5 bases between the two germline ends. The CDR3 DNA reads TGTGCCAGCAGCTTAGCGGTTGAAGAGACCCAGTACTTC. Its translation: CASSLAVEETQYF.

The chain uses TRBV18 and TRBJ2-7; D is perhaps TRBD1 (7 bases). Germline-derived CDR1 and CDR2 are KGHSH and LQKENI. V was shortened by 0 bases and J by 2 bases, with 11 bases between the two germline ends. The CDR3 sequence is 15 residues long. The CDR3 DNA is TGTGCCAGCTCACCACCGGCAGGGGGGCCCTACGAGCAGTACTTC. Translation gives CASSPPAGGPYEQYF.

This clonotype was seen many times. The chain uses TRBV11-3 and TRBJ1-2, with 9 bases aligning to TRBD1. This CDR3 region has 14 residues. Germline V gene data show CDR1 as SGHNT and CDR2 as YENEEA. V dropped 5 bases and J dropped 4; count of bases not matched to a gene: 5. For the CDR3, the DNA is TGTGCCAGCAGCCCCGGGACAGGGCTCTATGGCTACACCTTC. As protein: CASSPGTGLYGYTF.

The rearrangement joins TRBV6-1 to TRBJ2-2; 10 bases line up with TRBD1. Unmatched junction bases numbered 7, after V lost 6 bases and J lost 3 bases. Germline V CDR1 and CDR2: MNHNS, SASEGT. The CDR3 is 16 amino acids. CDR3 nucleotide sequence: TGTGCCAGCAGCAGACAGGGGGCGCTGGACACCGGGGAGCTGTTTTTT. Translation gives CASSRQGALDTGELFF.

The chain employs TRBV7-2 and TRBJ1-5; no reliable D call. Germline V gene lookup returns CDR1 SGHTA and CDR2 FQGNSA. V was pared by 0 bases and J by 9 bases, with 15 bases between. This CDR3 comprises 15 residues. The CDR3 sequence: CASSLAPGPLSPQHF. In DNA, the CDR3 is TGTGCCAGCAGCTTAGCCCCGGGTCCCCTCTCGCCCCAGCATTTT.

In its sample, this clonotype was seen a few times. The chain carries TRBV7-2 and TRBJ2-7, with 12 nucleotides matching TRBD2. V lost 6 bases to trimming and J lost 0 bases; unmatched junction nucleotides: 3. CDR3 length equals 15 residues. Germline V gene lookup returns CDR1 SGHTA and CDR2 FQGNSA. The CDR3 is CASRRTSGDSYEQYF. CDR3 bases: TGTGCCAGCAGACGGACTAGCGGGGACTCCTACGAGCAGTACTTC.

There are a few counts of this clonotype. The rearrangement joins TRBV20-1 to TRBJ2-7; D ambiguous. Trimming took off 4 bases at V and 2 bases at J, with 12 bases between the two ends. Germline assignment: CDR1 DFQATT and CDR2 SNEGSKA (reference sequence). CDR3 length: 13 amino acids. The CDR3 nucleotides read TGCAGTGCTAACCGGCCCGGCACCTACGAGCAGTACTTC. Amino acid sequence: CSANRPGTYEQYF.

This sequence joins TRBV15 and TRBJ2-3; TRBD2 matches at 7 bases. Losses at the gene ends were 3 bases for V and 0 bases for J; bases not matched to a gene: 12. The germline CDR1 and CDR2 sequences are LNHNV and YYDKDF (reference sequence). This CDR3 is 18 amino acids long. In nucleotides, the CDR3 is TGTGCCACCAGCAGGACCGGGACTACGATAACTAGCACAGATACGCAGTATTTT. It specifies CATSRTGTTITSTDTQYF.

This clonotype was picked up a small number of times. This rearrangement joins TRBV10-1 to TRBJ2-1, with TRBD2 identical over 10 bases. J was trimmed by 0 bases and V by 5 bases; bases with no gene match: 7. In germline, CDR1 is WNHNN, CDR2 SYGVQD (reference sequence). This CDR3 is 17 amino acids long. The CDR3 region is CASSRLAGGSSYNEQFF. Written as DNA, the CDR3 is TGCGCCAGCAGTAGGTTAGCGGGAGGTAGCTCCTACAATGAGCAGTTCTTC.

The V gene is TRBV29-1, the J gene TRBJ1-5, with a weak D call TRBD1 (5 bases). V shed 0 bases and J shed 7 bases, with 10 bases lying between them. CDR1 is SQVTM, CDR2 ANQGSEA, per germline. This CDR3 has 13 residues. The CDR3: CSVEEGGNQPQHF. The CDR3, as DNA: TGCAGCGTTGAAGAGGGGGGTAACCAGCCCCAGCATTTT. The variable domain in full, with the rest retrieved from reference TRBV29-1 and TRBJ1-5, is SAVISQKPSRDICQRGTSLTIQCQVDSQVTMMFWYRQQPGQSLTLIATANQGSEATYESGFVIDKFPISRPNLTFSTLTVSNMSPEDSSIYLCSVEEGGNQPQHFGDGTRLSIL.

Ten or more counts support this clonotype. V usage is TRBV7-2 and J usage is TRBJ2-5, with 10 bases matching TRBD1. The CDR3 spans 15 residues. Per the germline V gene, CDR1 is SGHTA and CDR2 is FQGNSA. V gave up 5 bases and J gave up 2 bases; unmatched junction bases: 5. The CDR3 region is CASSDRGRIQETQYF. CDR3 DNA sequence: TGTGCCAGCAGCGACAGGGGGCGAATTCAAGAGACCCAGTACTTC. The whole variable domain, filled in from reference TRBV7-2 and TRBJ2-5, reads GAGVSQSPSNKVTEKGKDVELRCDPISGHTALYWYRQSLGQGLEFLIYFQGNSAPDKSGLPSDRFSAERTGGSVSTLTIQRTQQEDSAVYLCASSDRGRIQETQYFGPGTRLLVL.

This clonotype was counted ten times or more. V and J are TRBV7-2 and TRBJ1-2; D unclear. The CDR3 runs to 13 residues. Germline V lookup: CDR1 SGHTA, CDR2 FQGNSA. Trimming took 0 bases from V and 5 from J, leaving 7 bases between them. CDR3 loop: CASSLAVEYGYTF. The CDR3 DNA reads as TGTGCCAGCAGCTTAGCGGTCGAGTATGGCTACACCTTC.

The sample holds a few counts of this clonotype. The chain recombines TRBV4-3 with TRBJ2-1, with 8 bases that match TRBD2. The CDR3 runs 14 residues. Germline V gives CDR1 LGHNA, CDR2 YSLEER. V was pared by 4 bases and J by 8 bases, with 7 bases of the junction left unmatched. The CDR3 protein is CASSPGGGFYEQFF. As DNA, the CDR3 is TGCGCCAGCAGCCCCGGGGGGGGATTTTATGAGCAGTTCTTC.